This entry lists 27 T cell receptor beta chains sequenced from one sample in a study of T cell changes during pregnancy in multiple sclerosis. Assay used: immunoSEQ multiplex PCR; TCRdb lists only in-frame clones, some missing. The sample has about 75,000 clones; about 93% are singletons. The sequencing used CD4+ T cells from peripheral blood mononuclear cells, collected after pregnancy. The receptors were sampled from a female donor with multiple sclerosis, enrolled in a pregnancy study.

In its sample, this clone was seen once. The chain combines TRBV27 with TRBJ2-7, with 12 positions matching TRBD2. The V segment lost 6 bases and the J segment 3 bases; nucleotides outside the gene matches: 6. The CDR3 runs 15 residues. Germline CDR1 MNHEY, CDR2 SMNVEV (reference sequence). CDR3 in amino acids: CASSPRTSGNYEQYF. The CDR3 DNA reads TGTGCCAGCAGCCCCAGGACTAGCGGGAACTACGAGCAGTACTTC.

The V and J genes are TRBV28 and TRBJ1-1; D gene uncertain. The CDR3 is made up of 11 amino acids. Trimming left V 7 bases short and J 10 bases short, with 13 bases between. Germline V lookup: CDR1 MDHEN, CDR2 SYDVKM. The CDR3 sequence is CASTTPRGAFF. CDR3 nucleotide sequence: TGTGCCAGCACCACCCCTCGCGGAGCTTTCTTT.

This clone has just a few counts. The CDR3 DNA sequence: TGTGCCTGGAGTACGGAGTCTGATCAGCCCCAGCATTTT. The encoded protein is CAWSTESDQPQHF. The V and J genes are TRBV30 and TRBJ1-5; unclear D gene. The CDR3 runs to 13 residues. Germline CDR1 GTSNPN, CDR2 SVGIG (reference sequence). The V end was cut by 2 bases, the J end by 5 bases, with 10 bases between.

The V call is TRBV29-1, the J call TRBJ2-1; 9 bases are shared with TRBD2. Germline assignment: CDR1 SQVTM and CDR2 ANQGSEA. V lost 5 bases and J lost 6; bases outside the gene matches: 11. This CDR3 has 15 residues. CDR3 residues: CSVQISSGNSNEQFF. The CDR3, as DNA: TGCAGCGTTCAAATATCTAGCGGGAACTCCAATGAGCAGTTCTTC.

This chain links TRBV4-2 with TRBJ2-1, with TRBD2 matching 11 bases. Germline V gene data show CDR1 as LGHNA and CDR2 as YNFKEQ. The CDR3 is 21 amino acids. Germline trimming cut 1 base from V and 0 bases from J; bases unmatched to any gene: 14. This CDR3 is CASSQGSVLAGGGYSYNEQFF. Here the CDR3 DNA reads TGTGCCAGCAGCCAAGGTTCTGTTCTAGCGGGGGGAGGATACTCCTACAATGAGCAGTTCTTC.

This chain uses TRBV6-6 with TRBJ2-2; 9 bases are a match to TRBD2. This CDR3 contains 16 residues. Germline V CDR1 and CDR2: MNHNY, SVGAGI (reference sequence). The J segment lost 2 bases and the V segment lost 7 bases, leaving 8 bases of the junction unmatched. DNA of the CDR3: TGTGCCAGCACCGGGGCGGGAGGGGTAAACACCGGGGAGCTGTTTTTT. It is translated as CASTGAGGVNTGELFF.

This chain uses TRBV29-1 with TRBJ1-4; D is uncertain. CDR1 SQVTM and CDR2 ANQGSEA come from the germline V gene. This CDR3 comprises 12 residues. V lost 4 bases and J 16 bases, leaving 19 bases between the germline ends. The CDR3: CSVVTPLGSRFF. For the CDR3, the DNA is TGCAGCGTTGTAACCCCGCTAGGGAGCCGGTTTTTT.

The chain carries TRBV15 and TRBJ2-7; 7 positions agree with TRBD2. Germline assignment: CDR1 LNHNV and CDR2 YYDKDF (reference sequence). This CDR3 comprises 18 residues. V shed 2 bases and J 0 bases; nucleotides not matched to a gene: 13. The CDR3 spells CATSRTGGRLGNSYEQYF. CDR3 nucleotide sequence: TGTGCCACCAGCAGAACGGGGGGTCGACTAGGGAACTCCTACGAGCAGTACTTC. The variable domain in full, completed from reference TRBV15 and TRBJ2-7, reads DAMVIQNPRYQVTQFGKPVTLSCSQTLNHNVMYWYQQKSSQAPKLLFHYYDKDFNNEADTPDNFQSRRPNTSFCFLDIRSPGLGDTAMYLCATSRTGGRLGNSYEQYFGPGTRLTVT.

V is TRBV5-1 and J is TRBJ2-5; D perhaps matches TRBD1 (6 bases). Germline V gene lookup returns CDR1 SGHRS and CDR2 YFSETQ. The CDR3 runs 15 residues. V lost 0 bases and J lost 4, with 13 bases in between. The CDR3: CASSLARSGVETQYF. The CDR3, as DNA: TGCGCCAGCAGCTTGGCCAGATCAGGGGTAGAGACCCAGTACTTC.

CDR3 in DNA: TGTGCCAGTAGTATCCGGGGGGCAGATAATGAAAAACTGTTTTTT. The encoded protein is CASSIRGADNEKLFF. The V and J genes are TRBV19 and TRBJ1-4; a weak D match, TRBD1 (6 bases). This CDR3 region has 15 residues. Between the trimmed V and J ends, which lost 3 bases and 4 bases, there was a span of 12 bases. Germline CDR1 and CDR2: LNHDA and SQIVND (reference sequence).

The chain employs TRBV6-5 and TRBJ1-2; a possible D gene is TRBD1 (5 bases). Trimming removed 4 bases from V and 1 base from J, with 13 bases in between. The CDR3 is 15 residues long. Per germline, CDR1 MNHEY and CDR2 SVGAGI. The CDR3 bases are TGTGCCAGCAGTTCCCCGTTCGGGGGTAACTATGGCTACACCTTC. It translates to CASSSPFGGNYGYTF.

V gene TRBV6-4 combines with J gene TRBJ2-1; 8 positions match TRBD2. The CDR3 sequence is 15 residues long. The junction had 8 bases not matched to a gene; V was cut back by 5 bases and J by 5 bases. In germline, CDR1 is MRHNA, CDR2 SNTAGT. In DNA form, the CDR3 reads TGTGCCAGCAGTCTAACCGGGACTAGAAACAATGAGCAGTTCTTC. It is translated as CASSLTGTRNNEQFF.

The chain is built from TRBV7-2 and TRBJ2-3, with TRBD2 matching over 10 bases. This CDR3 region has 16 residues. V shed 4 bases, J shed 2 bases, and the junction held 6 bases outside the gene matches. The germline gives CDR1 SGHTA, CDR2 FQGNSA. The CDR3 region has the DNA TGTGCCAGCAGCTCCTCAGCGGGAGGGCCCACAGATACGCAGTATTTT. This translates into CASSSSAGGPTDTQYF.

This clone was seen a single time. The chain employs TRBV6-5 and TRBJ2-7, with a tentative D call TRBD1 (5 bases). Deletions cut 5 bases from V and 2 bases from J, with 16 bases between. Looked up from germline, CDR1 is MNHEY and CDR2 is SVGAGI. The CDR3 runs 15 residues. The CDR3: CASSLQGKATYEQYF. For the CDR3, the DNA is TGTGCCAGCAGTCTTCAGGGAAAGGCTACCTACGAGCAGTACTTC.

The gene calls are TRBV11-2 and TRBJ2-3, with 10 bases matching TRBD2. The V gene's germline CDR1 is SGHAT and CDR2 FQNNGV. V was pared by 3 bases and J by 4 bases, with 7 bases of the junction left unmatched. The CDR3 consists of 16 residues. CDR3 in amino acids: CASSLMGLAGADTQYF. CDR3 nucleotide sequence: TGTGCCAGCAGCTTGATGGGGCTAGCGGGGGCAGATACGCAGTATTTT. Full variable domain (rest looked up from reference TRBV11-2 and TRBJ2-3): EAGVAQSPRYKIIEKRQSVAFWCNPISGHATLYWYQQILGQGPKLLIQFQNNGVVDDSQLPKDRFSAERLKGVDSTLKIQPAKLEDSAVYLCASSLMGLAGADTQYFGPGTRLTVL.

The chain uses TRBV19 and TRBJ1-1, with a weak D call TRBD1 (5 bases). The CDR3 consists of 13 residues. The germline CDR1 and CDR2 sequences are LNHDA and SQIVND (reference sequence). Trimming stripped 5 bases from V and 3 bases from J, with 10 bases between. The CDR3 bases are TGTGCCAGTAGTGTACAGGTTGACACTGAAGCTTTCTTT. Its translation: CASSVQVDTEAFF.

The chain carries TRBV19 and TRBJ1-1, with D possibly being TRBD1 (5 bases). Per the germline V gene, CDR1 is LNHDA and CDR2 is SQIVND (reference sequence). V lost 4 bases, J lost 4 bases, and 13 bases lay in between. The CDR3 sequence is 14 residues long. The CDR3 nucleotides read TGTGCCAGTAGTAAGACAGCTAGAACCACTGAAGCTTTCTTT. This gives the protein CASSKTARTTEAFF.

The gene calls are TRBV7-2 and TRBJ2-3; 7 nucleotides agree with TRBD2. The V gene end was trimmed by 5 bases and the J gene end by 6 bases; junction bases not matched to a gene: 11. Germline lookup yields CDR1 SGHTA and CDR2 FQGNSA. This CDR3 has 15 residues. The CDR3 is CASSLIGRDGDTQYF. The CDR3 coding sequence is TGTGCCAGCAGCCTCATAGGGAGGGATGGGGATACGCAGTATTTT.

The V call is TRBV7-2, the J call TRBJ2-6; 8 bases are shared with TRBD1. Per germline, CDR1 SGHTA and CDR2 FQGNSA. The CDR3 has 19 residues. Trimming removed 3 bases from V and 0 bases from J; junction bases left unmatched: 10. The DNA for the CDR3 is TGTGCCAGCAGCTTCTTTCGGGACAGGTTACTCTCTGGGGCCAACGTCCTGACTTTC. Translated, it gives CASSFFRDRLLSGANVLTF.

The CDR3 loop is CASSIRRDGEQYF. CDR3 bases: TGTGCCAGTAGTATACGGCGGGATGGCGAGCAGTACTTC. J is TRBJ2-7 and V is TRBV19; possible D gene TRBD2, 6 bases. Germline assignment: CDR1 LNHDA and CDR2 SQIVND (reference sequence). V lost 2 bases and J 6 bases, leaving 11 bases between the germline ends. CDR3 size: 13 residues.

The chain has TRBV10-3 and TRBJ1-3, with D possibly being TRBD1 (6 bases). This CDR3 is 15 amino acids long. CDR1 and CDR2 from the germline V gene are ENHRY and SYGVKD. V lost 2 bases to trimming and J lost 2 bases, with 10 bases between them. CDR3 sequence: CAISEGRGPGNTIYF. The CDR3, as DNA: TGTGCCATCAGTGAGGGCAGGGGCCCTGGAAACACCATATATTTT.

V usage is TRBV30 and J usage is TRBJ2-5; TRBD2 aligns across 7 bases. This CDR3 is 13 amino acids long. Germline CDR1 is GTSNPN and CDR2 is SVGIG (reference sequence). Losses at the gene ends were 0 bases for V and 7 bases for J; bases not matched to a gene: 5. The CDR3 DNA reads TGTGCCTGGAGTGTGGGAGGGGACGCGACCCAGTACTTC. Protein sequence: CAWSVGGDATQYF.

The chain has TRBV4-2 and TRBJ2-1; no firm D call. Germline values: CDR1 LGHNA, CDR2 YNFKEQ. The V and J ends lost 0 bases and 4 bases respectively, with 7 bases between them. CDR3 length equals 14 residues. CDR3 DNA: TGTGCCAGCAGCCAAGAAATCAGGTACAATGAGCAGTTCTTC. Amino acid sequence: CASSQEIRYNEQFF.

This rearrangement joins TRBV4-1 to TRBJ1-2; 7 bases are shared with TRBD1. There are 14 residues in the CDR3. Trimming at V came to 1 base and at J to 2 bases, leaving 1 base not matched to a gene. The V gene's germline CDR1 is MGHRA and CDR2 YSYEKL. The chain's CDR3 is CASSQGTGNYGYTF. CDR3 in DNA: TGCGCCAGCAGCCAAGGGACAGGCAACTATGGCTACACCTTC.

J is TRBJ2-5 and V is TRBV20-1, with a weak D call TRBD2 (5 bases). The CDR3 covers 11 residues. Deletions cut 7 bases from V and 0 bases from J, with 6 bases between. Germline-derived CDR1 and CDR2 are DFQATT and SNEGSKA (reference sequence). CDR3 sequence reads: CSGGHQETQYF. Written as DNA, the CDR3 is TGCAGTGGCGGGCACCAAGAGACCCAGTACTTC.

V is TRBV2 and J is TRBJ2-2, with unresolved D. This CDR3 contains 13 residues. CDR1 and CDR2 (germline): SNHLY, FYNNEI. The V and J ends lost 2 bases and 6 bases respectively, with 7 bases between them. The CDR3 here is CASSENSPGELFF. In DNA, the CDR3 is TGTGCCAGCAGTGAAAATAGTCCCGGGGAGCTGTTTTTT.

The rearrangement links TRBV20-1 to TRBJ1-1, with D unresolved. The length of the CDR3 is 10 residues. The V gene lost 4 bases and the J gene lost 3 bases, with 3 bases spanning the gap. Looked up from germline, CDR1 is DFQATT and CDR2 is SNEGSKA (reference sequence). The CDR3 protein is CSATDTEAFF. CDR3 nucleotide sequence: TGCAGTGCTACAGACACTGAAGCTTTCTTT.